A selection of T cell receptor beta chains follows, all from one sample in a study of T-cell reconstitution after alpha-beta-depleted transplantation in children. TCRdb reprocessed the PCR reads via MiXCR and lists one record per CDR3 protein. The sample comprises roughly 670,000 distinct CDR3 sequences, under 15% of which are singletons, and roughly 0.77% rests with the top ten. Sequenced here: PBMCs, sampled before TCRalphabeta/CD19-depleted stem cell transplant. The receptors were gathered from a girl aged 2 to 9 with congenital amegakaryocytic thrombocytopenia, due to receive a stem cell transplant. Each CDR3 is given with its conserved first and last residue. The D gene is left open where the match is weak. A row's size may be missing; if present it is once, few, many or a size class.

J	V	D	size	length	CDR3	DNA
TRBJ2-5	TRBV23-1	-	-	13	CARLGRDQETQYF	TGCGCCAGGTTGGGCAGGGACCAAGAGACCCAGTACTTC
TRBJ2-3	TRBV30	-	few	12	CAWSSFVNTQYF	TGTGCCTGGAGTTCATTCGTAAATACGCAGTATTTT
TRBJ2-7	TRBV5-1	TRBD2	many	14	CASSRTSGSYEQYF	TGCGCCAGCAGCCGGACTAGCGGGAGTTACGAGCAGTACTTC
TRBJ2-7	TRBV20-1	-	few	15	CSARRGLYSSYEQYF	TGCAGTGCTAGGAGAGGACTTTACAGCTCCTACGAGCAGTACTTC
TRBJ1-5	TRBV6-5	-	-	17	CASSPRTVVPFYQPQHF	TGTGCCAGCAGTCCAAGGACAGTTGTCCCTTTTTATCAGCCCCAGCATTTT
TRBJ2-7	TRBV5-1	TRBD1	few	15	CASSFIQGSSYEQYF	TGCGCCAGCAGCTTTATACAGGGGTCCTCCTACGAGCAGTACTTC
TRBJ2-2	TRBV4-2	-	-	14	CASSQDRKVGELFF	TGTGCCAGCAGCCAAGATAGGAAAGTTGGGGAGCTGTTTTTT
TRBJ2-1	TRBV15	-	-	13	CATSRVYADEQFF	TGTGCCACCAGCAGAGTATATGCCGATGAGCAGTTCTTC
TRBJ1-2	TRBV7-2	TRBD1	many	14	CASSTGQGVYGYTF	TGTGCCAGCAGCACGGGACAGGGCGTCTATGGCTACACCTTC
TRBJ1-5	TRBV15	-	many	16	CATSRDLTLSNQPQHF	TGTGCCACCAGCAGAGATTTGACACTTAGCAATCAGCCCCAGCATTTT
TRBJ2-1	TRBV20-1	-	-	16	CSATARGGGSYNEQFF	TGCAGTGCCACCGCTCGGGGAGGGGGATCCTACAATGAGCAGTTCTTC
TRBJ2-1	TRBV10-3	TRBD2	many	15	CAISLTSGGDNEQFF	TGTGCCATCAGCCTTACTAGCGGGGGGGACAATGAGCAGTTCTTC
TRBJ2-3	TRBV12-3/TRBV12-4	TRBD2	-	18	CASSFLVLAGKGTDTQYF	TGTGCCAGCAGTTTCTTGGTACTAGCGGGTAAAGGGACAGATACGCAGTATTTT
TRBJ2-7	TRBV7-3	-	-	14	CASSFNSHSYEQYF	TGTGCCAGCAGCTTTAACAGCCACTCCTACGAGCAGTACTTC
TRBJ2-3	TRBV5-1	TRBD1	few	16	CASSPLGQGVTDTQYF	TGCGCCAGCAGCCCCCTCGGACAGGGGGTCACAGATACGCAGTATTTT
TRBJ1-5	TRBV20-1	-	many	12	CSSANGNQPQHF	TGCAGTTCAGCCAATGGCAATCAGCCCCAGCATTTT
TRBJ2-7	TRBV4-1	-	-	16	CASSRQAGESSYEQYF	TGCGCCAGCAGCCGGCAAGCAGGAGAGAGCTCCTACGAGCAGTACTTC
TRBJ1-2	TRBV20-1	-	many	12	CSARGDGLGYTF	TGCAGTGCTAGGGGCGATGGTCTTGGCTACACCTTC
TRBJ2-1	TRBV10-1	TRBD2	many	15	CASSDRLAGDNEQFF	TGCGCCAGCAGTGATCGGCTAGCGGGGGACAATGAGCAGTTCTTC
TRBJ1-2	TRBV2	-	many	13	CASRGGRNYGYTF	TGTGCCAGCAGGGGGGGGCGAAACTATGGCTACACCTTC
TRBJ1-1	TRBV10-3	-	-	14	CAISGQSMNTEAFF	TGTGCCATCAGTGGTCAGAGCATGAACACTGAAGCTTTCTTT
TRBJ1-5	TRBV20-1	-	many	12	CSATGYKQPQHF	TGCAGTGCCACCGGATATAAACAGCCCCAGCATTTT
TRBJ2-6	TRBV3-1	-	-	17	CASSQATLHSGANVLTF	TGTGCCAGCAGCCAGGCGACCCTACACTCTGGGGCCAACGTCCTGACTTTC
TRBJ2-5	TRBV12-3/TRBV12-4	TRBD2	-	14	CASVEGLAKETQYF	TGTGCCAGCGTCGAAGGACTAGCAAAAGAGACCCAGTACTTC
TRBJ1-6	TRBV20-1	-	many	18	CSARDEKQRSSYNSPLHF	TGCAGTGCTAGAGATGAAAAGCAGAGAAGCTCCTATAATTCACCCCTCCACTTT
TRBJ2-2	TRBV15	TRBD2	-	18	CATSRDILRREGTGELFF	TGTGCCACCAGCAGAGATATACTCCGGCGGGAGGGCACCGGGGAGCTGTTTTTT
TRBJ2-7	TRBV5-1	TRBD2	few	16	CASSFVATSGNGEQYF	TGCGCCAGCAGCTTTGTCGCAACTAGCGGGAACGGCGAGCAGTACTTC
TRBJ2-7	TRBV29-1	-	-	13	CSVEGGQAYEQYF	TGCAGCGTTGAAGGGGGTCAGGCATACGAGCAGTACTTC
TRBJ2-3	TRBV7-8	TRBD2	few	16	CASSHRLAVSTDTQYF	TGTGCCAGCAGCCATCGACTAGCGGTTAGCACAGATACGCAGTATTTT
TRBJ2-1	TRBV5-4	-	few	13	CASSFDATDEQFF	TGTGCCAGCAGCTTTGATGCAACGGACGAGCAGTTCTTC
TRBJ1-1	TRBV5-1	TRBD1	many	14	CASSLEGQGRTAFF	TGCGCCAGCAGCTTGGAAGGACAGGGGAGAACAGCTTTCTTT
TRBJ2-1	TRBV5-1	-	-	16	CASSSVDQTGSNEQFF	TGCGCCAGCAGCTCGGTCGACCAAACAGGGTCCAATGAGCAGTTCTTC
TRBJ2-1	TRBV3-1	-	-	12	CASSRGADEQFF	TGTGCCAGCAGCCGAGGGGCGGATGAGCAGTTCTTC
TRBJ1-1	TRBV30	-	few	12	CASSGGDTEAFF	TGTGCCTCGAGTGGGGGGGATACTGAAGCTTTCTTT
TRBJ2-5	TRBV5-1	TRBD2	-	15	CASSSGTSGMKTQYF	TGCGCCAGCAGCTCAGGGACTAGCGGGATGAAGACCCAGTACTTC
TRBJ2-7	TRBV20-1	-	few	14	CSARGVSLSYEQYF	TGCAGTGCTAGAGGGGTCTCTCTCTCCTACGAGCAGTACTTC
TRBJ2-7	TRBV10-3	TRBD2	many	14	CAIRGLAVPSEQYF	TGTGCCATCAGGGGACTAGCGGTACCATCCGAGCAGTACTTC
TRBJ2-5	TRBV4-1	TRBD1	-	14	CASSQTQGEETQYF	TGCGCCAGCAGCCAAACTCAGGGGGAAGAGACCCAGTACTTC
TRBJ2-3	TRBV12-5	TRBD2	-	14	CASDTSGSTDTQYF	TGTGCTAGTGACACTAGCGGGAGCACAGATACGCAGTATTTT
TRBJ2-3	TRBV2	TRBD2	-	14	CATHGGRAADTQYF	TGTGCCACCCATGGCGGGAGGGCCGCAGATACGCAGTATTTT
TRBJ1-2	TRBV7-8	TRBD1	few	13	CASSSTTGVGYTF	TGTGCCAGCAGCTCCACGACAGGGGTTGGCTACACCTTC
TRBJ1-6	TRBV5-6	-	-	12	CASSLAGTGHNF	TGTGCCAGCAGCTTGGCAGGTACAGGCCACAACTTT
TRBJ2-1	TRBV4-1	TRBD2	-	16	CASSPRTSGIGNEQFF	TGCGCCAGCAGCCCCCGGACTAGCGGGATCGGTAATGAGCAGTTCTTC
TRBJ2-1	TRBV12-3/TRBV12-4	-	-	15	CASSFGLVSVNEQFF	TGTGCCAGCAGTTTTGGGCTAGTCTCGGTCAATGAGCAGTTCTTC